These 10 T cell receptor beta chains originate from one sample sequenced in a study of CD8 T cells in Susac syndrome. RNA totalling about 0.5 to 1 ug underwent reverse transcription with random hexamers. TCRdb used MiXCR to reprocess the immunoSEQ multiplex PCR reads, holding one entry per CDR3 protein. This sample has around 50,000 distinct CDR3 sequences; 80% to 95% occur once, and the top ten carry roughly 0.45%. Material for sequencing was CD8+ T cells from PBMCs. The receptors here all came from a human donor in good health.

This chain joins TRBV4-3 and TRBJ2-2, with 10 positions matching TRBD2. The CDR3 runs 16 residues. Trimming at V came to 4 bases and at J to 1 base, leaving 3 bases not matched to a gene. In germline, CDR1 is LGHNA, CDR2 YSLEER. The CDR3 reads CASSRGLAENTGELFF. The CDR3 DNA is TGCGCCAGCAGCCGCGGACTAGCGGAGAACACCGGGGAGCTGTTTTTT.

The chain links TRBV4-1 to TRBJ2-1, with no clear D. CDR1 is MGHRA and CDR2 is YSYEKL in the germline V gene. This CDR3 has 15 amino acids. V was clipped by 4 bases and J by 9 bases, with 19 bases between them. The CDR3 DNA is TGCGCCAGCAGCCTCTATAGGGCTAGTAATATTGAGCAGTTCTTC. Protein product: CASSLYRASNIEQFF.

The genes are TRBV23-1 and TRBJ2-5; 12 positions match TRBD1. TRBV23-1 is identified as an open reading frame with a role that is uncertain. This CDR3 is built from 17 residues. V lost 0 bases, J lost 5 bases, and 7 bases stayed unmatched. CDR3 sequence: CASSQSGGTGGVETQYF. For the CDR3, the DNA is TGCGCCAGCAGTCAATCTGGTGGGACAGGGGGCGTCGAGACCCAGTACTTC.

The genes are TRBV3-1 and TRBJ2-1; TRBD1 agrees at 10 bases. Trimming took 1 base from V and 1 from J; bases not matched to a gene: 1. CDR3 length equals 16 residues. CDR1 and CDR2 (germline): LGHDT, YNNKEL (reference sequence). The CDR3, as DNA: TGTGCCAGCAGCCAAGGACAGGGGGCTTCCTACAATGAGCAGTTCTTC. Translation gives CASSQGQGASYNEQFF.

The V call is TRBV5-6, the J call TRBJ2-1; D might be TRBD1 or TRBD2, each matching 5 bases. CDR1 SGHDT and CDR2 YYEEEE come from the germline V gene. V shed 2 bases and J shed 10 bases, with 10 bases lying between them. This CDR3 has 12 residues. The CDR3 DNA is TGTGCCAGCAGCTTTTCCAGGGAGGAGCAGTTCTTC. This sequence encodes CASSFSREEQFF.

The chain uses TRBV3-1 and TRBJ2-1; D is perhaps TRBD1 or TRBD2 (5 bases each). The CDR3 covers 16 residues. V was pared by 0 bases and J by 5 bases, with 14 bases between. Germline-derived CDR1 and CDR2 are LGHDT and YNNKEL (reference sequence). The CDR3 region is CASSQDGEGPHNEQFF. CDR3 bases: TGTGCCAGCAGCCAAGACGGCGAGGGGCCTCACAATGAGCAGTTCTTC.

The chain couples TRBV11-1 to TRBJ2-2; D possibly corresponds to TRBD2 (6 bases). The CDR3 extends over 15 amino acids. From germline, CDR1 is SGHAT and CDR2 FQDESV (reference sequence). V was shortened by 6 bases and J by 4 bases, with 15 bases between the two germline ends. CDR3 loop: CASSLQGLFTGELFF. In DNA form, the CDR3 reads TGTGCCAGCAGTCTCCAGGGACTCTTCACCGGGGAGCTGTTTTTT.

This rearrangement joins TRBV11-1 to TRBJ2-1, with 7 bases matching TRBD2. J was trimmed by 3 bases and V by 3 bases; bases with no gene match: 8. Germline assignment: CDR1 SGHAT and CDR2 FQDESV (reference sequence). The length of the CDR3 is 16 residues. The DNA of the CDR3 is TGTGCCAGCAGCTTCGGCGGGAGCCTATTCTACAATGAGCAGTTCTTC. Translating it yields CASSFGGSLFYNEQFF.

This clonotype was recorded only once. The chain combines TRBV11-2 with TRBJ1-1; D is possibly TRBD1 (6 bases). Germline V gene data show CDR1 as SGHAT and CDR2 as FQNNGV. The V gene lost 5 bases and the J gene lost 1 base, with 14 bases spanning the gap. This CDR3 region has 15 residues. CDR3: CASSLLRGGNTEAFF. The CDR3 DNA sequence: TGTGCCAGCAGCCTACTCAGGGGTGGGAACACTGAAGCTTTCTTT.

Only a few counts were recorded for this clonotype. The rearrangement joins TRBV7-6 to TRBJ1-1; D may be TRBD1 (5 bases). Trimming stripped 2 bases from V and 1 base from J, with 11 bases between. CDR3 length equals 15 residues. Germline values: CDR1 SGHVS, CDR2 FNYEAQ. The CDR3 region is CASSLQGRANTEAFF. The CDR3 region has the DNA TGTGCCAGCAGCTTACAGGGCAGGGCGAACACTGAAGCTTTCTTT.